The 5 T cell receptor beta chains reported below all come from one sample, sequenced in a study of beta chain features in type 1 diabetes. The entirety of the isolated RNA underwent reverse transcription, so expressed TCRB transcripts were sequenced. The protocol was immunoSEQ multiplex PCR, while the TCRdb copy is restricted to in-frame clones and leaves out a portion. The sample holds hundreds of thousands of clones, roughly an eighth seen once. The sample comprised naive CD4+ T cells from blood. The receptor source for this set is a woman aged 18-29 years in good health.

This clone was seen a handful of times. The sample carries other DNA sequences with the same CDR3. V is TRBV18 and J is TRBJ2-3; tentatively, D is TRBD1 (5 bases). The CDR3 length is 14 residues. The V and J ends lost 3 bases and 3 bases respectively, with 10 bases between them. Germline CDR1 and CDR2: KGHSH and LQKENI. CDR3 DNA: TGTGCCAGCTCACCGGGGCCTACAACAGATACGCAGTATTTT. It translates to CASSPGPTTDTQYF.

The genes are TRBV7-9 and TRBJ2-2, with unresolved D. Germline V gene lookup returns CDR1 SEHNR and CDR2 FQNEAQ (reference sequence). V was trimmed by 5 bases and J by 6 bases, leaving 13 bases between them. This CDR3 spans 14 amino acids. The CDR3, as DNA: TGTGCCAGCAGCCCGAGTCGGAGCCCCGGGGAGCTGTTTTTT. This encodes CASSPSRSPGELFF.

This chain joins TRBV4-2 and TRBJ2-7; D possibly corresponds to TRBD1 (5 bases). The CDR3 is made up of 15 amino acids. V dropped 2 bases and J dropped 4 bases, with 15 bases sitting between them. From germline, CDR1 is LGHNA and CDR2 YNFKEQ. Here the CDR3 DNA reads TGTGCCAGCAGCCAATCTGGGGCCCTCTCATACGAGCAGTACTTC. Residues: CASSQSGALSYEQYF.

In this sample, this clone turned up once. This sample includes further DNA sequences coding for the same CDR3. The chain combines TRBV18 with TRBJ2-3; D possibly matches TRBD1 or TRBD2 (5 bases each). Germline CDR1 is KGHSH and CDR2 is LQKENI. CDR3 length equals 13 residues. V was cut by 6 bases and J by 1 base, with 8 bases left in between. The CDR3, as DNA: TGTGCCAGCTCCCTGGGGGGCACAGATACGCAGTATTTT. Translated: CASSLGGTDTQYF.

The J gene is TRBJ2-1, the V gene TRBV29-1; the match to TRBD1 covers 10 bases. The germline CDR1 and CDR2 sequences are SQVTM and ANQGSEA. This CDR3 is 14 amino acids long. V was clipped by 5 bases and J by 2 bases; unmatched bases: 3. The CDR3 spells CSVRGQGAYNEQFF. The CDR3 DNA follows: TGCAGCGTTCGTGGACAGGGGGCCTACAATGAGCAGTTCTTC.